Each of the 20 T cell receptor beta chains below was sequenced from the same sample in a study of T-cell memory formation after mild COVID-19. TCRdb re-analysed the 5' RACE reads in MiXCR, keeping a single row per CDR3 protein. The sample records roughly 620,000 distinct CDR3 sequences, more than 15% being singletons. Sequences were obtained from PBMCs or a T cell subset sorted from them (not recorded which). These receptors were obtained from an adult woman who had mild COVID-19 (a few samples of this study predate the infection). Cell type and time point are not known.

The V gene is TRBV20-1, the J gene TRBJ2-3; no definite D call. Germline lookup yields CDR1 DFQATT and CDR2 SNEGSKA (reference sequence). The CDR3 totals 13 residues. V lost 7 bases, J lost 6 bases, and 17 bases lay in between. The CDR3 region is CSVSLNPRDTQYF. Here the CDR3 DNA reads TGCAGTGTTAGTCTCAACCCCCGGGATACGCAGTATTTT.

The table lists this clonotype with a few counts. V is TRBV20-1 and J is TRBJ2-7, with 10 bases fitting TRBD2. The CDR3 loop spans 14 amino acids. Germline trimming cut 5 bases from V and 3 bases from J; bases unmatched to any gene: 7. Germline V CDR1 and CDR2: DFQATT, SNEGSKA (reference sequence). CDR3 region: CSAQGGLASYEQYF. Here the CDR3 DNA reads TGCAGTGCTCAGGGGGGACTAGCGAGCTACGAGCAGTACTTC.

This clonotype was seen a handful of times. The chain recombines TRBV20-1 with TRBJ2-3; 11 bases match TRBD2. V trimming: 0 bases; J trimming: 6 bases; junction bases outside the gene matches: 8. Per the germline V gene, CDR1 is DFQATT and CDR2 is SNEGSKA (reference sequence). The CDR3 is made up of 16 amino acids. CDR3 amino acids: CSARDLASGGHDTQYF. The DNA of the CDR3 is TGCAGTGCTAGAGATTTGGCTAGCGGGGGGCATGATACGCAGTATTTT.

The rearrangement joins TRBV29-1 to TRBJ2-1, with D possibly being TRBD2 (7 bases). This CDR3 region has 12 residues. V gave up 2 bases and J gave up 9 bases, with 11 bases separating them. Germline V gives CDR1 SQVTM, CDR2 ANQGSEA. CDR3 in amino acids: CSVETGGGEQFF. DNA of the CDR3: TGCAGCGTTGAAACGGGGGGCGGTGAGCAGTTCTTC.

The chain recombines TRBV24-1 with TRBJ2-6, with a weak D call TRBD1 (8 bases). The CDR3 sequence is 20 residues long. Germline values: CDR1 KGHDR, CDR2 SFDVKD. The V and J ends lost 6 bases and 0 bases respectively, with 23 bases between them. The CDR3 is CATSSGDRTGPYSGANVLTF. DNA of the CDR3: TGTGCCACCAGTAGCGGGGATAGGACAGGGCCTTACTCTGGGGCCAACGTCCTGACTTTC.

This clonotype was counted a few times. The V and J genes are TRBV7-2 and TRBJ2-5; the match to TRBD2 covers 10 bases. The CDR3 sequence is 16 residues long. The germline V gene has CDR1 SGHTA and CDR2 FQGNSA. V lost 2 bases to trimming and J lost 1 base; unmatched junction nucleotides: 4. CDR3 bases: TGTGCCAGCAGCTTATCTAGCGGGAGAACCCAAGAGACCCAGTACTTC. Amino acid sequence: CASSLSSGRTQETQYF.

In its sample, this clonotype was seen a few times. The gene calls are TRBV2 and TRBJ2-1; D is uncertain. Deletions cut 6 bases from V and 7 bases from J, with 19 bases between. Germline V gene sequence: CDR1 SNHLY, CDR2 FYNNEI. The CDR3 length is 15 residues. The CDR3: CASSQLPQEINEQFF. The CDR3, as DNA: TGTGCCAGCAGCCAACTCCCCCAGGAGATTAATGAGCAGTTCTTC.

The V gene is TRBV20-1, the J gene TRBJ2-3; D perhaps matches TRBD1 (5 bases). The germline CDR1 and CDR2 sequences are DFQATT and SNEGSKA (reference sequence). The CDR3 has 13 residues. V was clipped by 6 bases and J by 0 bases, with 10 bases between them. Written as DNA, the CDR3 is TGCAGTGCACCTGACAGTAGCACAGATACGCAGTATTTT. Translating gives CSAPDSSTDTQYF.

The V and J genes are TRBV5-1 and TRBJ2-3; 9 bases are a match to TRBD2. The germline gives CDR1 SGHRS, CDR2 YFSETQ. The CDR3 contains 18 residues. V lost 2 bases to trimming and J lost 3 bases; unmatched junction nucleotides: 13. As DNA, the CDR3 is TGCGCCAGCAGCTTCCGCGGGAGGGCCGAGGGGGTGACAGATACGCAGTATTTT. This gives the protein CASSFRGRAEGVTDTQYF.

This clonotype was detected only a few times. The chain combines TRBV15 with TRBJ1-6, with D possibly TRBD1 on 5 matching bases. The V end lost 0 bases, the J end lost 9 bases, and 15 bases lay between the germline ends. The CDR3 has 16 residues. Germline V CDR1 and CDR2: LNHNV, YYDKDF (reference sequence). The CDR3 region is CATSRDLAGMISPLHF. CDR3 coding DNA: TGTGCCACCAGCAGAGACCTGGCAGGGATGATTTCACCCCTCCACTTT.

The sample holds a few counts of this clonotype. J is TRBJ2-3 and V is TRBV20-1; no firm D call. This CDR3 spans 13 amino acids. V dropped 4 bases and J dropped 4 bases, with 12 bases sitting between them. Germline values: CDR1 DFQATT, CDR2 SNEGSKA (reference sequence). The CDR3 sequence is CSAKSSNADTQYF. In nucleotides, the CDR3 is TGCAGTGCTAAAAGCAGTAATGCAGATACGCAGTATTTT.

The table lists this clonotype with a few counts. The J gene is TRBJ2-3, the V gene TRBV25-1, with 7 bases lining up with TRBD2. This CDR3 is 15 amino acids long. Losses at the gene ends were 4 bases for V and 10 bases for J; bases not matched to a gene: 14. The V gene's germline CDR1 is MGHDK and CDR2 SYGVNS. The CDR3 DNA reads as TGTGCCAGCAGTGTGGGACTAACAACCCTACGTTCGCAGTATTTT. It codes for CASSVGLTTLRSQYF.

The gene calls are TRBV5-8 and TRBJ1-2; D is undetermined. Trimming pared 1 base from V and 0 bases from J, leaving 19 bases between. The CDR3 loop spans 18 amino acids. Germline V CDR1 and CDR2: SGHTS, YDEGEE. The CDR3 nucleotides read TGTGCCAGCAGCTTGACGTTGAGTATGCGGATAGCTAACTATGGCTACACCTTC. As protein: CASSLTLSMRIANYGYTF.

The chain has TRBV20-1 and TRBJ1-5; tentative D call: TRBD1 (5 bases). The CDR3 covers 13 residues. The V end lost 0 bases, the J end lost 2 bases, and 5 bases lay between the germline ends. Germline CDR1 reads DFQATT; CDR2 reads SNEGSKA (reference sequence). The CDR3 sequence: CSAREGGNQPQHF. In nucleotides, the CDR3 is TGCAGTGCTAGAGAGGGGGGCAATCAGCCCCAGCATTTT.

The chain couples TRBV6-1 to TRBJ2-3; the match to TRBD2 covers 8 bases. Germline values: CDR1 MNHNS, CDR2 SASEGT. The V and J ends lost 4 bases and 6 bases, in that order; junction bases with no gene match: 12. The CDR3 totals 16 residues. The CDR3, as DNA: TGTGCCAGCAGTGCGAGAAGCGGGGGAATATTGGATACGCAGTATTTT. It encodes CASSARSGGILDTQYF.

This clonotype was seen a few times. The rearrangement uses TRBV18 and TRBJ2-3, with D unclear. CDR1 and CDR2 (germline): KGHSH, LQKENI. Trimming pared 2 bases from V and 4 bases from J, leaving 4 bases between. The length of the CDR3 is 12 residues. CDR3 sequence (DNA): TGTGCCAGCTCACCAAAGGCAGATACGCAGTATTTT. Its translation is CASSPKADTQYF.

This sequence joins TRBV5-5 and TRBJ2-7, with 7 nucleotides matching TRBD1. The junction had 3 bases not matched to a gene; V was cut back by 0 bases and J by 3 bases. Germline V gene lookup returns CDR1 SGHKS and CDR2 YYEKEE (reference sequence). The CDR3 is 14 residues long. CDR3 DNA: TGTGCCAGCAGCTTGGCCAACAGGGGCTACGAGCAGTACTTC. It is translated as CASSLANRGYEQYF. Complete variable domain (other parts from reference TRBV5-5 and TRBJ2-7): DAGVTQSPTHLIKTRGQQVTLRCSPISGHKSVSWYQQVLGQGPQFIFQYYEKEERGRGNFPDRFSARQFPNYSSELNVNALLLGDSALYLCASSLANRGYEQYFGPGTRLTVT.

This clonotype showed up many times. The chain carries TRBV7-3 and TRBJ2-1; TRBD1 matches at 11 bases. CDR1 and CDR2 from the germline V gene are SGHTA and FQGTGA. The CDR3 is 15 amino acids. V was clipped by 4 bases and J by 4 bases; unmatched bases: 3. CDR3 sequence (DNA): TGTGCCAGCAGCTCGGGACAGGGGGTTTACAATGAGCAGTTCTTC. Translated, it gives CASSSGQGVYNEQFF.

V and J are TRBV11-2 and TRBJ2-1; D call uncertain. This CDR3 has 13 residues. V was cut by 0 bases and J by 6 bases, with 6 bases left in between. Germline V lookup: CDR1 SGHAT, CDR2 FQNNGV. The CDR3 DNA sequence: TGTGCCAGCAGCTTAGAGTTTATCAATGAGCAGTTCTTC. Its protein is CASSLEFINEQFF. The full variable domain, with the rest looked up from reference TRBV11-2 and TRBJ2-1, is EAGVAQSPRYKIIEKRQSVAFWCNPISGHATLYWYQQILGQGPKLLIQFQNNGVVDDSQLPKDRFSAERLKGVDSTLKIQPAKLEDSAVYLCASSLEFINEQFFGPGTRLTVL.

The chain joins TRBV4-2 to TRBJ2-3, with D perhaps TRBD1 or TRBD2 (6 bases each). The germline V gene encodes CDR1 LGHNA and CDR2 YNFKEQ. The CDR3 has 14 amino acids. The germline V and J ends were trimmed by 1 base and 4 bases, with 9 bases remaining between them. The DNA for the CDR3 is TGTGCCAGCAGCCAAGGGGGGGCTTCAGATACGCAGTATTTT. Translation: CASSQGGASDTQYF.